Following are 26 T cell receptor beta chains from one sample sequenced in a study of T cell repertoires in cytomegalovirus infection. Using its own MiXCR run on the reads, TCRdb lists one record per CDR3 protein. The profile covers 200,000 to 300,000 distinct CDR3 sequences, with around 9% appearing a single time and approximately 15% taken by the ten largest. The sample taken for sequencing was PBMCs. The receptor source for this set is a human donor in good health (CMV status not recorded). Some clones in this sample may be carry-over from other donors' samples.

V usage is TRBV7-8 and J usage is TRBJ2-1; 8 nucleotides align to TRBD2. V trimming: 8 bases; J trimming: 8 bases; junction bases outside the gene matches: 2. The germline CDR1 and CDR2 sequences are SGHVS and FQNEAQ. This CDR3 is 11 amino acids long. CDR3 nucleotides: TGTGCCAGCCACGGGGGGGATGAGCAGTTCTTC. It is translated as CASHGGDEQFF.

This clonotype was counted only a few times. V usage is TRBV29-1 and J usage is TRBJ2-2; D gene uncertain. In germline, CDR1 is SQVTM, CDR2 ANQGSEA. The CDR3 runs to 13 residues. Trimming left V 7 bases short and J 3 bases short, with 12 bases between. CDR3 in DNA: TGCAGCGCTGATAGAGGTTACACCGGGGAGCTGTTTTTT. Protein sequence: CSADRGYTGELFF.

This clonotype was seen at least ten times. This chain joins TRBV25-1 and TRBJ2-3; D is possibly TRBD1 (6 bases). The CDR3 runs to 14 residues. CDR1 MGHDK and CDR2 SYGVNS come from the germline V gene. V lost 5 bases, J lost 1 base, and 10 bases lay in between. CDR3 protein: CASSTGLGTDTQYF. The CDR3 DNA sequence: TGTGCCAGCAGTACAGGGTTAGGCACAGATACGCAGTATTTT.

There are a few counts of this clonotype. This chain uses TRBV6-5 with TRBJ2-7; maybe TRBD2 (9 bases). The CDR3 is 19 amino acids. Germline V gene lookup returns CDR1 MNHEY and CDR2 SVGAGI. V was trimmed by 4 bases and J by 4 bases, leaving 29 bases between them. The CDR3 spells CASSSNSGTGAGGRYEQYF. The CDR3 nucleotides are TGTGCCAGCAGTTCAAACTCGGGGACAGGAGCGGGAGGTCGGTACGAGCAGTACTTC.

This clonotype has ten or more counts. The rearrangement uses TRBV7-6 and TRBJ1-1; D possibly corresponds to TRBD1 (5 bases). V gave up 3 bases and J gave up 4 bases, with 9 bases separating them. The CDR3 consists of 13 residues. CDR1 is SGHVS, CDR2 FNYEAQ, per germline. Here the CDR3 reads CASSLSQATEAFF. CDR3 DNA sequence: TGTGCCAGCAGCTTGTCACAGGCCACTGAAGCTTTCTTT.

This clonotype has at least ten counts. The genes are TRBV27 and TRBJ1-5; D might be TRBD1 (6 bases). There are 16 residues in the CDR3. Germline CDR1 and CDR2: MNHEY and SMNVEV (reference sequence). Trimming took off 2 bases at V and 5 bases at J, with 16 bases between the two ends. CDR3 residues: CASSLGGSPRDQPQHF. CDR3 nucleotides: TGTGCCAGCAGTTTAGGGGGCAGTCCCAGGGATCAGCCCCAGCATTTT.

The table lists this clonotype with many counts. This rearrangement joins TRBV7-2 to TRBJ1-4, with D hard to call. The germline V gene encodes CDR1 SGHTA and CDR2 FQGNSA. This CDR3 is built from 15 residues. V lost 4 bases, J lost 2 bases, and 11 bases lay in between. The CDR3 protein is CASSSNVGTNEKLFF. In DNA, the CDR3 is TGTGCCAGCAGCTCAAATGTTGGGACTAATGAAAAACTGTTTTTT.

V is TRBV7-2 and J is TRBJ2-7, with D perhaps TRBD1 or TRBD2 (5 bases each). Germline CDR1 and CDR2: SGHTA and FQGNSA. Deletions cut 3 bases from V and 1 base from J, with 10 bases between. The CDR3 is 14 residues long. The CDR3 DNA reads as TGTGCCAGCAGCTTTTCGGGACGGTCCTACGAGCAGTACTTC. Translating gives CASSFSGRSYEQYF.

This clonotype was observed a handful of times. The chain joins TRBV19 to TRBJ2-7; D perhaps matches TRBD2 (6 bases). V gave up 9 bases and J gave up 2 bases, with 14 bases separating them. This CDR3 contains 13 residues. Germline V lookup: CDR1 LNHDA, CDR2 SQIVND (reference sequence). The DNA for the CDR3 is TGTGCCAGCGCGATTGGCGGGGCCTACGAGCAGTACTTC. Translation: CASAIGGAYEQYF.

Note on this clonotype: Since a much larger clone is just one base distant, this may be a read error. V is TRBV28 and J is TRBJ1-2; a weak D match, TRBD1 (5 bases). The CDR3 has 11 amino acids. Looked up from germline, CDR1 is MDHEN and CDR2 is SYDVKM. Trimming took 5 bases from V and 10 from J, leaving 11 bases between them. The DNA for the CDR3 is TGTGCCAGCAGTCCTCAGGGTGACTACACCTTC. This gives the protein CASSPQGDYTF.

Only a few counts were recorded for this clonotype. The J gene is TRBJ1-5, the V gene TRBV28; 7 positions match TRBD1. The V and J ends lost 6 bases and 0 bases, in that order; junction bases with no gene match: 8. Germline CDR1 is MDHEN and CDR2 is SYDVKM. The CDR3 is made up of 16 amino acids. CDR3 region: CASSPRTGSSNQPQHF. CDR3 coding DNA: TGTGCCAGCAGCCCTAGGACAGGATCTAGCAATCAGCCCCAGCATTTT. Combining the CDR3 with reference TRBV28 and TRBJ1-5 gives the whole variable domain DVKVTQSSRYLVKRTGEKVFLECVQDMDHENMFWYRQDPGLGLRLIYFSYDVKMKEKGDIPEGYSVSREKKERFSLILESASTNQTSMYLCASSPRTGSSNQPQHFGDGTRLSIL.

This clonotype was observed at least ten times. This sequence joins TRBV14 and TRBJ1-1; D not resolved. Germline assignment: CDR1 SGHDN and CDR2 FVKESK. The ends were cut back, 0 bases at V and 8 bases at J, with 10 bases in the middle. The CDR3 totals 13 residues. CDR3 sequence reads: CASSQDWQREAFF. CDR3 DNA: TGTGCCAGCAGCCAAGATTGGCAGCGGGAAGCTTTCTTT.

The chain couples TRBV3-1 to TRBJ2-3; a possible D gene is TRBD2 (5 bases). Trimming cost V 2 bases and J 3 bases, with 12 bases left between them. Germline values: CDR1 LGHDT, CDR2 YNNKEL (reference sequence). The CDR3 totals 15 residues. Here the CDR3 reads CASSQYQAATDTQYF. The CDR3 bases are TGTGCCAGCAGCCAATATCAAGCGGCAACAGATACGCAGTATTTT.

Many counts were recorded for this clonotype. This sequence joins TRBV7-2 and TRBJ2-7; 11 nucleotides line up with TRBD2. CDR1 is SGHTA and CDR2 is FQGNSA in the germline V gene. V shed 3 bases, J shed 6 bases, and the junction held 7 bases outside the gene matches. This CDR3 is built from 15 residues. The CDR3 reads CASSLVAGGPGEQYF. The CDR3 DNA is TGTGCCAGCAGCTTGGTAGCGGGGGGGCCAGGCGAGCAGTACTTC.

In this sample, this clonotype turned up many times. The chain employs TRBV7-2 and TRBJ2-7; D is unclear. Per the germline V gene, CDR1 is SGHTA and CDR2 is FQGNSA. V was shortened by 1 base and J by 2 bases, with 6 bases between the two germline ends. The CDR3 is 13 amino acids. CDR3 sequence: CASSLDSTYEQYF. The CDR3 DNA sequence: TGTGCCAGCAGCTTAGACAGCACCTACGAGCAGTACTTC.

In its sample, this clonotype was seen many times. This chain links TRBV6-2 or TRBV6-3 with TRBJ2-3, with 14 bases aligning to TRBD2. Trimming cost V 2 bases and J 6 bases; bases outside gene matches: 10. CDR1 is MNHEY, CDR2 SVGEGT, per germline. The length of the CDR3 is 18 residues. As DNA, the CDR3 is TGTGCCAGCAGTTACGACGCAAAGGGACTAGCGGGAGTGGATACGCAGTATTTT. Translated: CASSYDAKGLAGVDTQYF.

This clonotype occurred many times. The rearrangement uses TRBV7-4 and TRBJ2-5; D might be TRBD2 (5 bases). The germline gives CDR1 SGHVT, CDR2 SQSDAQ. V lost 1 base and J lost 2, with 20 bases in between. The CDR3 has 18 amino acids. CDR3 in amino acids: CASSLVGQEESDQETQYF. For the CDR3, the DNA is TGTGCCAGCAGCTTAGTAGGCCAGGAGGAATCCGATCAAGAGACCCAGTACTTC.

This clonotype came up many times. The chain couples TRBV7-8 to TRBJ1-5, with D hard to call. The CDR3 runs to 15 residues. The germline gives CDR1 SGHVS, CDR2 FQNEAQ. With 6 bases removed from V and 6 bases from J, the gap between germline ends came to 18 bases. The CDR3 protein is CASSLGILAFQPQHF. CDR3 coding DNA: TGTGCCAGCAGTTTGGGGATTTTGGCATTTCAGCCCCAGCATTTT.

Ten or more counts support this clonotype. The chain employs TRBV7-6 and TRBJ2-3; TRBD2 matches 7 bases. Germline V lookup: CDR1 SGHVS, CDR2 FNYEAQ. The V and J ends lost 5 bases and 7 bases, in that order; junction bases with no gene match: 9. The CDR3 totals 14 residues. The CDR3 is CASSPGGVGNTQYF. DNA of the CDR3: TGTGCCAGCAGCCCGGGGGGAGTGGGAAATACGCAGTATTTT.

This clonotype was found many times. V usage is TRBV11-3 and J usage is TRBJ1-1, with D unresolved. V gave up 4 bases and J gave up 7 bases, with 10 bases separating them. This CDR3 is 12 amino acids long. The V gene's germline CDR1 is SGHNT and CDR2 YENEEA. The CDR3 protein is CASSSGRFEAFF. Written as DNA, the CDR3 is TGTGCCAGCAGCTCCGGACGGTTTGAAGCTTTCTTT.

This clonotype has at least ten counts. V gene TRBV7-2 combines with J gene TRBJ2-7; the match to TRBD1 covers 11 bases. The germline V gene has CDR1 SGHTA and CDR2 FQGNSA. Losses at the gene ends were 5 bases for V and 8 bases for J; bases not matched to a gene: 14. This CDR3 is 16 amino acids long. CDR3 protein: CASSPGGTGGPVQQYF. In DNA, the CDR3 is TGTGCCAGCAGCCCAGGGGGGACAGGGGGGCCGGTGCAGCAGTACTTC.

This sequence joins TRBV6-2 or TRBV6-3 and TRBJ2-1; 11 bases agree with TRBD2. The CDR3 has 16 residues. V shed 5 bases, J shed 8 bases, and the junction held 11 bases outside the gene matches. Germline V gene data show CDR1 as MNHEY and CDR2 as SVGEGT. Written as DNA, the CDR3 is TGTGCCAGCAGTGCACCGGGACTAGCGGTTCCCCATGAGCAGTTCTTC. This gives the protein CASSAPGLAVPHEQFF.

This clonotype has only a few counts. This chain joins TRBV7-2 and TRBJ2-7; no definite D call. Trimming removed 2 bases at V and 0 bases at J, with 11 bases between. The CDR3 totals 15 residues. Germline CDR1 SGHTA, CDR2 FQGNSA. DNA of the CDR3: TGTGCCAGCAGCTTATTACTTGGGGACTCCTACGAGCAGTACTTC. Residues: CASSLLLGDSYEQYF.

This chain links TRBV7-2 with TRBJ2-1; maybe TRBD2 (7 bases). CDR1 is SGHTA, CDR2 FQGNSA, per germline. Deletions cut 7 bases from V and 12 bases from J, with 19 bases between. This CDR3 region has 13 residues. The CDR3 DNA follows: TGTGCCAGCAATAGGGGGGGGCAAAAGGGGCAGTTCTTC. The encoded protein is CASNRGGQKGQFF.

The chain joins TRBV7-2 to TRBJ2-5; 11 bases are a match to TRBD1. CDR1 is SGHTA and CDR2 is FQGNSA in the germline V gene. The CDR3 is 14 residues long. Unmatched junction bases numbered 0, after V lost 1 base and J lost 5 bases. CDR3 bases: TGTGCCAGCAGCTTAGGGGACAGGGGGGAGACCCAGTACTTC. Protein sequence: CASSLGDRGETQYF.

The table lists this clonotype with many counts. The J gene is TRBJ2-1, the V gene TRBV6-1; TRBD2 matches at 9 bases. J gave up 8 bases and V 7 bases, and 18 bases lay outside the gene matches. Germline-derived CDR1 and CDR2 are MNHNS and SASEGT. The CDR3 spans 17 residues. The chain's CDR3 is CASKRTLAGRDSHEQFF. The CDR3 DNA sequence: TGTGCCAGCAAGAGGACGCTAGCGGGGAGGGACTCTCATGAGCAGTTCTTC.